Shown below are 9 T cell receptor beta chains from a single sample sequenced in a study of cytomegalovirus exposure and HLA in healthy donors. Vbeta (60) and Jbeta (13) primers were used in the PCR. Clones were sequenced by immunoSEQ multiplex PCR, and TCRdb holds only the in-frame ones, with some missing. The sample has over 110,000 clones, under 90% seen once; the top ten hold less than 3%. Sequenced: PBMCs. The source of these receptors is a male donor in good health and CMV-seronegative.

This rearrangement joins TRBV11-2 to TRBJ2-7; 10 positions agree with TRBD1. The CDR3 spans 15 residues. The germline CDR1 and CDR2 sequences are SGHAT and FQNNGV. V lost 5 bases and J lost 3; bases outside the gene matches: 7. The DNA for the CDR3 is TGTGCCAGCAGCCCCGCCGGGACAGGGGTCTACGAGCAGTACTTC. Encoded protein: CASSPAGTGVYEQYF. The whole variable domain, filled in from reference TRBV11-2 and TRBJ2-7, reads EAGVAQSPRYKIIEKRQSVAFWCNPISGHATLYWYQQILGQGPKLLIQFQNNGVVDDSQLPKDRFSAERLKGVDSTLKIQPAKLEDSAVYLCASSPAGTGVYEQYFGPGTRLTVT.

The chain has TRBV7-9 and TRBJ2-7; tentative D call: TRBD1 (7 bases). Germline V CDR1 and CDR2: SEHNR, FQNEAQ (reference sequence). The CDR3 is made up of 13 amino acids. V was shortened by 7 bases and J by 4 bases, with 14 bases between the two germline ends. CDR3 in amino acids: CASTTGEDYEQYF. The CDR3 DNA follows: TGTGCCAGCACCACAGGGGAGGATTACGAGCAGTACTTC. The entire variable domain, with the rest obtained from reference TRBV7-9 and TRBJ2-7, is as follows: DTGVSQNPRHKITKRGQNVTFRCDPISEHNRLYWYRQTLGQGPEFLTYFQNEAQLEKSRLLSDRFSAERPKGSFSTLEIQRTEQGDSAMYLCASTTGEDYEQYFGPGTRLTVT.

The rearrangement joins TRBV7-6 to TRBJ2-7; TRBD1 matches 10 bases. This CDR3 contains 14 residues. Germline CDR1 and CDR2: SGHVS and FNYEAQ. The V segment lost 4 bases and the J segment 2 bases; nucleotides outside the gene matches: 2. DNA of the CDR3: TGTGCCAGCAGCTCCGGGACAGGGGCCTACGAGCAGTACTTC. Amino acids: CASSSGTGAYEQYF.

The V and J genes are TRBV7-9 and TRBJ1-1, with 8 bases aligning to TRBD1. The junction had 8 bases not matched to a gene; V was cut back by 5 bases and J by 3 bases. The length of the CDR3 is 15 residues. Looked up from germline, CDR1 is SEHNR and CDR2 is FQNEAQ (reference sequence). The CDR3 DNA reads TGTGCCAGCAGCCCGAACAGGGGGAGGGACACTGAAGCTTTCTTT. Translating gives CASSPNRGRDTEAFF.

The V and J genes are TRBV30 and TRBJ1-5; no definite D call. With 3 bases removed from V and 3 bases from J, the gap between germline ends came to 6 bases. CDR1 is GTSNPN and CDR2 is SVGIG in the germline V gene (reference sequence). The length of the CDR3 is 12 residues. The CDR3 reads CAWSLPNQPQHF. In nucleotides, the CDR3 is TGTGCCTGGAGCCTACCCAATCAGCCCCAGCATTTT.

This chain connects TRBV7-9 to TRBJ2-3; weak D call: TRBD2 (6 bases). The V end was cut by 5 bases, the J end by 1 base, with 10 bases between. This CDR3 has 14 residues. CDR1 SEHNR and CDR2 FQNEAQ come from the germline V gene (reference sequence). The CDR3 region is CASSRESRTDTQYF. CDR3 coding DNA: TGTGCCAGCAGCCGGGAGTCGCGCACAGATACGCAGTATTTT.

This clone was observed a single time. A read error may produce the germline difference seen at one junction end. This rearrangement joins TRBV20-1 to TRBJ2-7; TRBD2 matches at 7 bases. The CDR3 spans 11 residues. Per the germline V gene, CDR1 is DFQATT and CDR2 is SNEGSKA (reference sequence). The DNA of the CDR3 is TGCAGTGTCCAACCTAGCGGCGCCCCCCGCTTC. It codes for CSVQPSGAPRF.

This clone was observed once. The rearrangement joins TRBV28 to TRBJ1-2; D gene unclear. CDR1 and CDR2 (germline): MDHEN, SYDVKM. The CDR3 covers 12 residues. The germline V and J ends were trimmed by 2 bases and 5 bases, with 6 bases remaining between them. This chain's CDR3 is CASSLAGYGYTF. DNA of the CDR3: TGTGCCAGCAGTTTAGCCGGGTATGGCTACACCTTC.

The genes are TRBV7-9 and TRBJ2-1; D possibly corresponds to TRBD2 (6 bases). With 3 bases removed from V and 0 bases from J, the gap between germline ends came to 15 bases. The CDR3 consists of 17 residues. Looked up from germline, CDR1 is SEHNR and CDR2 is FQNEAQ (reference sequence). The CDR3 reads CASSLRDGGSSYNEQFF. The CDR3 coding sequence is TGTGCCAGCAGCTTGCGGGACGGCGGTAGCTCCTACAATGAGCAGTTCTTC.